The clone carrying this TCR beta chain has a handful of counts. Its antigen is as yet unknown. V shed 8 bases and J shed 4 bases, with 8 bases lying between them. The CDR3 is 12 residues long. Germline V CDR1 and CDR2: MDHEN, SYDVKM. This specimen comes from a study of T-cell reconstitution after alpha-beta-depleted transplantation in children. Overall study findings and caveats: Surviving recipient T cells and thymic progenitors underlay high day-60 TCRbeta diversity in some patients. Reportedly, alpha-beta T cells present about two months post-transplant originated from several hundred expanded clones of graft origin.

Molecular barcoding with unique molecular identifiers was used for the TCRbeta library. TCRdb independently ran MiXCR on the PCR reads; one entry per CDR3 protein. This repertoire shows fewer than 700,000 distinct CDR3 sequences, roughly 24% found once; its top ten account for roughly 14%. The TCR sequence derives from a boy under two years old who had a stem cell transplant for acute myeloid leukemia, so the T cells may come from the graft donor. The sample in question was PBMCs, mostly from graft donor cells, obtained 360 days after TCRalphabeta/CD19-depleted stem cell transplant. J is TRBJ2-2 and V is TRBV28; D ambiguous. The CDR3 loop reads CASRVLTGELFF. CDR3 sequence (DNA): TGTGCCAGCCGGGTTCTCACCGGGGAGCTGTTTTTT.